These 12 T cell receptor beta chains came from one sample sequenced in a study of long-term antiretroviral therapy in people with HIV. With survey level as its setting, the immunoSEQ assay was v3.0. The protocol was immunoSEQ multiplex PCR, while the TCRdb copy is restricted to in-frame clones and leaves out a portion. The table records 25,000 to 35,000 clones, 75% to 90% of them present only once. The sample in question was unsorted PBMCs, obtained 5 years before starting antiretroviral therapy. Receptors were obtained from a man in his fifties or sixties with HIV.

V usage is TRBV13 and J usage is TRBJ2-7; 7 bases line up with TRBD2. After removal of 4 bases from V and 6 bases from J, the junction contained 6 bases not matched to a gene. This CDR3 is built from 13 residues. Germline V gene sequence: CDR1 PRHDT, CDR2 FYEKMQ (reference sequence). This chain's CDR3 is CASSSRVAGEQYF. CDR3 nucleotides: TGTGCCAGCAGCTCTAGGGTAGCGGGCGAGCAGTACTTC.

This rearrangement joins TRBV7-2 to TRBJ2-3, with TRBD2 matching over 8 bases. CDR1 is SGHTA and CDR2 is FQGNSA in the germline V gene. V shed 1 base and J 2 bases; nucleotides not matched to a gene: 8. CDR3 length: 17 residues. CDR3 loop: CASSLGSGGHFTDTQYF. The CDR3 DNA follows: TGTGCCAGCAGCTTAGGGAGCGGGGGCCATTTCACAGATACGCAGTATTTT.

The V gene is TRBV5-1, the J gene TRBJ2-1, with D perhaps being TRBD1 or TRBD2 (5 bases each). Germline values: CDR1 SGHRS, CDR2 YFSETQ. The CDR3 length is 13 residues. V lost 6 bases, J lost 7 bases, and 14 bases lay in between. The chain's CDR3 is CASIRDGRNEQFF. The CDR3 DNA reads TGCGCCAGCATACGGGACGGACGAAATGAGCAGTTCTTC.

V is TRBV2 and J is TRBJ2-7; D is perhaps TRBD2 (6 bases). V lost 8 bases, J lost 6 bases, and 29 bases lay in between. CDR1 and CDR2 (germline): SNHLY, FYNNEI. The CDR3 runs 17 residues. The CDR3 loop reads CASAGRTRRESSVEQYF. DNA of the CDR3: TGTGCCAGCGCCGGGAGAACGAGGAGGGAGTCTTCGGTCGAGCAGTACTTC.

The V and J genes are TRBV29-1 and TRBJ2-3, with D hard to call. The V gene lost 7 bases and the J gene lost 6 bases, with 20 bases spanning the gap. This CDR3 has 14 residues. The germline CDR1 and CDR2 sequences are SQVTM and ANQGSEA. The CDR3 DNA is TGCAGCGCCGAGCCTGGACCGCCGTCGGATACGCAGTATTTT. Its protein product is CSAEPGPPSDTQYF.

The J gene is TRBJ2-7, the V gene TRBV5-1; the D is unclear. The CDR3 loop spans 12 amino acids. Germline lookup yields CDR1 SGHRS and CDR2 YFSETQ. The ends were cut back, 2 bases at V and 5 bases at J, with 8 bases in the middle. The CDR3 here is CASSLGLDEQYF. The CDR3 region has the DNA TGCGCCAGCAGCTTAGGGCTGGACGAGCAGTACTTC.

The gene calls are TRBV5-4 and TRBJ1-6, with 8 positions matching TRBD1. The CDR3 length is 18 residues. The germline V gene encodes CDR1 SGHNT and CDR2 YYREEE (reference sequence). V was pared by 0 bases and J by 7 bases, with 12 bases of the junction left unmatched. The CDR3 loop reads CASSLGRSWTGLNSPLHF. The CDR3 DNA is TGTGCCAGCAGCTTGGGCCGATCTTGGACAGGGCTGAATTCACCCCTCCACTTT.

This clone showed up just once. CDR3 nucleotide sequence: TGTGCCAGCAGCCCCGTCCCGGGAGGCCTTTACGAGCAGTACTTC. This translates into CASSPVPGGLYEQYF. The chain has TRBV7-3 and TRBJ2-7, with 7 bases aligning to TRBD2. Germline V gene sequence: CDR1 SGHTA, CDR2 FQGTGA. CDR3 length equals 15 residues. V trimming: 5 bases; J trimming: 4 bases; junction bases outside the gene matches: 11.

The rearrangement uses TRBV30 and TRBJ2-3; 9 positions match TRBD2. Germline V gives CDR1 GTSNPN, CDR2 SVGIG (reference sequence). The V and J ends lost 0 bases and 5 bases, in that order; junction bases with no gene match: 9. The CDR3 totals 16 residues. CDR3 residues: CAWSVQVAGVVDTQYF. Here the CDR3 DNA reads TGTGCCTGGAGTGTGCAGGTAGCGGGAGTCGTAGATACGCAGTATTTT.

The V gene is TRBV6-1, the J gene TRBJ1-2, with D perhaps TRBD1 (5 bases). This CDR3 comprises 11 residues. CDR1 and CDR2 from the germline V gene are MNHNS and SASEGT. Trimming took 4 bases from V and 7 from J, leaving 7 bases between them. The DNA of the CDR3 is TGTGCCAGCAGTGTGGACATTGGCTACACCTTC. This translates into CASSVDIGYTF.

With respect to this clone: Other nucleotide sequences from this sample produce the same CDR3. The gene calls are TRBV7-9 and TRBJ2-3; D uncertain. The CDR3 has 12 amino acids. Trimming removed 5 bases at V and 0 bases at J, with 3 bases between. Germline CDR1 reads SEHNR; CDR2 reads FQNEAQ (reference sequence). The CDR3: CASSASTDTQYF. Here the CDR3 DNA reads TGTGCCAGCAGCGCTAGCACAGATACGCAGTATTTT.

V gene TRBV2 combines with J gene TRBJ2-5, with D unresolved. Germline CDR1 reads SNHLY; CDR2 reads FYNNEI. V was clipped by 6 bases and J by 4 bases, with 15 bases between them. This CDR3 is built from 14 residues. The CDR3 nucleotides are TGTGCCAGCAGAGTACCTCGGGTTGGAGAGACCCAGTACTTC. It is translated as CASRVPRVGETQYF.